This T cell receptor beta chain was recorded in a study of T cells in Graves' hyperthyroidism and ophthalmopathy. Points from the study as a whole: With a median lead of about six months before onset, the model predicted ophthalmopathy. Classification by a 13 V-J model distinguished ophthalmopathy from stable hyperthyroidism.

Researchers barred patients who had uncontrolled infection, other autoimmune disease, pregnancy or lactation. This clonotype was counted at least ten times. Its antigen remains unknown. Germline V lookup: CDR1 LNHDA, CDR2 SQIVND (reference sequence). The V end lost 3 bases, the J end lost 6 bases, and 5 bases lay between the germline ends. CDR3 length: 12 amino acids. RNA transcripts were the template for amplifying TCR beta CDR3 regions. RT-PCR in the first round (using the HTBI primer set) targeted the TCR CDR3. One entry per CDR3 protein results from TCRdb running MiXCR on the multiplex PCR reads. The table has under 250,000 distinct CDR3 sequences, approximately 24% seen once; the top ten hold approximately 32%.

Sequencing was carried out using blood. This TCR was sampled from a woman in her forties with Graves' ophthalmopathy. This chain connects TRBV19 to TRBJ2-2; unclear D gene. Here the CDR3 reads CASSIKPGELFF. CDR3 nucleotides: TGTGCCAGTAGTATCAAACCCGGGGAGCTGTTTTTT.